This TCR beta chain originates from a study of brain T cells in children with intractable seizures. This table comes from immunoSEQ multiplex PCR, and its TCRdb copy is limited to in-frame clones, with some not included. The table records about 110,000 clones, approximately 94% of them present only once. Sequencing was limited to surgery cases with top T cell transcript signatures in brain tissue. Before surgery, patients took at least one anti-epileptic drug. The sample consisted of peripheral blood, taken at surgery. The TCR was taken from a boy in the first two years of life with hemimegalencephaly and intractable seizures.

CDR3 sequence (DNA): TGTGCCAGCAGCAAAGGGCAGCGCACCAGCTCTGGAAACACCATATATTTT. As protein: CASSKGQRTSSGNTIYF. The rearrangement uses TRBV21-1 and TRBJ1-3. TRBV21-1 is deemed a pseudogene. The CDR3 contains 17 residues.